These 28 T cell receptor beta chains share one sample of origin, sequenced in a study of vaccination effects on CD4 cells after COVID-19. Their antigens remain unidentified. Viral peptide pool expansion of antigen-specific CD4+ T cells preceded sequencing in the ViraFEST assay. The authors isolated CD4+ T cells after roughly eleven days of culture. Infection with SARS-CoV-2 occurred in the person between March and December 2020, and PCR confirmed it. The method was immunoSEQ multiplex PCR; TCRdb's version includes in-frame clones alone and lacks a portion of them. The data hold about 45,000 clones, with around 72% observed a single time. This material consisted of CD4+ T cells from PBMCs cultured with a peptide pool, taken before COVID-19 vaccination. The receptor set was obtained from a human donor who had a prior SARS-CoV-2 infection.

This chain links TRBV24-1 with TRBJ1-5; possibly TRBD1 for D (5 bases). V lost 5 bases and J lost 4, with 8 bases in between. The germline V gene encodes CDR1 KGHDR and CDR2 SFDVKD. CDR3 size: 13 residues. Written as DNA, the CDR3 is TGTGCCACCAGTGGACAGAATAATCAGCCCCAGCATTTT. As protein: CATSGQNNQPQHF.

This clone was seen a single time. The chain links TRBV6-6 to TRBJ2-1, with D unclear. The CDR3 consists of 14 residues. V was clipped by 0 bases and J by 6 bases, with 9 bases between them. The germline CDR1 and CDR2 sequences are MNHNY and SVGAGI (reference sequence). This CDR3 is CASSYSHNRNEQFF. CDR3 sequence (DNA): TGTGCCAGCAGTTACTCTCACAACCGCAATGAGCAGTTCTTC.

Turning to this clone: The junction does not match germline at one end; this may be a read error. The gene calls are TRBV11-1 and TRBJ1-1; D perhaps matches TRBD1 (6 bases). The CDR3 length is 15 residues. The germline CDR1 and CDR2 sequences are SGHAT and FQDESV (reference sequence). The CDR3 bases are TGTGCCAGCAGCCCTCCCCTAGGGGGAGACACCGAAGCTTTCTTT. Protein sequence: CASSPPLGGDTEAFF.

In its sample, this clone was seen a few times. The chain employs TRBV7-8 and TRBJ1-1; D gene unclear. This CDR3 region has 14 residues. Trimming left V 5 bases short and J 11 bases short, with 21 bases between. The V gene's germline CDR1 is SGHVS and CDR2 FQNEAQ. The CDR3 protein is CASSAAGSGDWAFF. The CDR3 nucleotides read TGTGCCAGCAGCGCCGCCGGAAGTGGCGACTGGGCTTTCTTT.

This chain links TRBV24-1 with TRBJ1-1; the D gene is possibly TRBD1 (5 bases). The V gene lost 0 bases and the J gene lost 5 bases, with 12 bases spanning the gap. CDR1 and CDR2 (germline): KGHDR, SFDVKD. This CDR3 has 15 residues. This chain's CDR3 is CATSDLQRAGTEAFF. The CDR3 DNA is TGTGCCACCAGTGATTTGCAGAGGGCAGGGACTGAAGCTTTCTTT.

This clone has more than one count but fewer than ten. V is TRBV18 and J is TRBJ2-7; D ambiguous. CDR3 length: 13 amino acids. The germline gives CDR1 KGHSH, CDR2 LQKENI. V was cut by 6 bases and J by 3 bases, with 12 bases left in between. This CDR3 reads CASSGNLFYEQYF. The CDR3, as DNA: TGTGCCAGCTCGGGCAACCTGTTCTACGAGCAGTACTTC.

V is TRBV2 and J is TRBJ1-2; D may be TRBD1 (5 bases). The CDR3 length is 15 residues. CDR1 and CDR2 from the germline V gene are SNHLY and FYNNEI. The germline V and J ends were trimmed by 4 bases and 4 bases, with 16 bases remaining between them. This CDR3 is CASSGEAGRGYGYTF. The CDR3 nucleotides are TGTGCCAGCAGTGGGGAGGCAGGGCGAGGCTATGGCTACACCTTC.

The rearrangement uses TRBV9 and TRBJ1-1; D remains ambiguous. Germline V lookup: CDR1 SGDLS, CDR2 YYNGEE. The CDR3 length is 13 residues. Trimming stripped 0 bases from V and 4 bases from J, with 7 bases between. CDR3 loop: CASSVAVGTEAFF. In nucleotides, the CDR3 is TGTGCCAGCAGCGTAGCGGTGGGCACTGAAGCTTTCTTT.

The gene calls are TRBV7-2 and TRBJ1-4, with a possible D match to TRBD1 (5 bases). From germline, CDR1 is SGHTA and CDR2 FQGNSA. The CDR3 has 15 amino acids. V dropped 5 bases and J dropped 8 bases, with 18 bases sitting between them. The CDR3 nucleotides are TGTGCCAGCAGCGAACATTGGAAGGGACGGGAAAAACTGTTTTTT. It specifies CASSEHWKGREKLFF.

The chain employs TRBV6-5 and TRBJ1-1; a possible D gene is TRBD1 (5 bases). Germline loops: CDR1 MNHEY, CDR2 SVGAGI. Trimming cost V 6 bases and J 3 bases, with 17 bases left between them. The CDR3 consists of 15 residues. This CDR3 reads CASRYWDGGDTEAFF. DNA for the CDR3: TGTGCCAGCAGATATTGGGACGGGGGGGACACTGAAGCTTTCTTT.

The CDR3 DNA reads TGTGCCAGCAGCGCCGGGACAGGGGGTGGGGTGGCCCTCCACTTT. Translating gives CASSAGTGGGVALHF. The rearrangement uses TRBV11-2 and TRBJ1-6, with 11 nucleotides matching TRBD1. Germline V gene lookup returns CDR1 SGHAT and CDR2 FQNNGV. With V trimmed by 5 bases and J by 14 bases, 11 bases remained unmatched. This CDR3 is 15 amino acids long.

The gene calls are TRBV5-1 and TRBJ2-5, with D unresolved. The ends were cut back, 4 bases at V and 1 base at J, with 2 bases in the middle. The CDR3 has 11 amino acids. The germline gives CDR1 SGHRS, CDR2 YFSETQ. The chain's CDR3 is CASSLQETQYF. CDR3 DNA sequence: TGCGCCAGCAGCCTCCAAGAGACCCAGTACTTC.

V is TRBV5-6 and J is TRBJ2-1; 9 bases align to TRBD1. There are 13 residues in the CDR3. Germline assignment: CDR1 SGHDT and CDR2 YYEEEE. V dropped 4 bases and J dropped 5; count of bases not matched to a gene: 1. CDR3 nucleotide sequence: TGTGCCAGCAGCCGACAGGGGGACAATGAGCAGTTCTTC. Its translation is CASSRQGDNEQFF. Based on the CDR3 plus reference TRBV5-6 and TRBJ2-1, the full variable domain is DAGVTQSPTHLIKTRGQQVTLRCSPKSGHDTVSWYQQALGQGPQFIFQYYEEEERQRGNFPDRFSGHQFPNYSSELNVNALLLGDSALYLCASSRQGDNEQFFGPGTRLTVL.

This clone has only a few counts. Here the CDR3 DNA reads TGTGCCAGCAGCTGGGGGCCTAGCGGGTACTCTCGCGAGCAGTACTTC. Translated: CASSWGPSGYSREQYF. This chain connects TRBV7-9 to TRBJ2-7; 8 nucleotides agree with TRBD2. Germline CDR1 reads SEHNR; CDR2 reads FQNEAQ (reference sequence). The CDR3 extends over 16 amino acids. J lost 6 bases, V lost 4 bases, and 14 bases had no gene match.

The V call is TRBV4-1, the J call TRBJ2-1; D is perhaps TRBD1 (5 bases). Deletions cut 0 bases from V and 3 bases from J, with 12 bases between. CDR3 length: 16 residues. CDR1 MGHRA and CDR2 YSYEKL come from the germline V gene. Here the CDR3 DNA reads TGCGCCAGCAGCCAAGATTTCGGACACGACTACAATGAGCAGTTCTTC. Its translation: CASSQDFGHDYNEQFF.

This sequence joins TRBV6-4 and TRBJ2-3; D call uncertain. Trimming took off 2 bases at V and 11 bases at J, with 32 bases between the two ends. Germline V CDR1 and CDR2: MRHNA, SNTAGT. The CDR3 is 19 amino acids. CDR3 nucleotides: TGTGCCAGCAGTGACCATCCTATAAGCGTCACCCGAACCCGAACGCGGCAGTATTTT. Protein sequence: CASSDHPISVTRTRTRQYF.

This clone came up a few times. This chain connects TRBV24-1 to TRBJ1-1; D unclear. The CDR3 contains 12 residues. The germline CDR1 and CDR2 sequences are KGHDR and SFDVKD. The V and J ends lost 9 bases and 5 bases respectively, with 12 bases between them. The CDR3 DNA reads as TGTGCCACCCGAGGCCCCGGGACTGAAGCTTTCTTT. Its translation: CATRGPGTEAFF.

The gene calls are TRBV6-1 and TRBJ1-2, with 7 bases fitting TRBD1. There are 13 residues in the CDR3. Per germline, CDR1 MNHNS and CDR2 SASEGT. After removal of 7 bases from V and 3 bases from J, the junction contained 5 bases not matched to a gene. This CDR3 reads CASKGGQHYGYTF. DNA of the CDR3: TGTGCCAGCAAAGGGGGACAGCACTATGGCTACACCTTC.

The chain recombines TRBV4-1 with TRBJ2-7, with 7 bases that match TRBD2. The CDR3 sequence is 14 residues long. CDR1 is MGHRA and CDR2 is YSYEKL in the germline V gene. Germline trimming cut 2 bases from V and 10 bases from J; bases unmatched to any gene: 11. CDR3 DNA sequence: TGCGCCAGCAGCCAACCTAAGGCGGGAGTTCCACAGTACTTC. Amino acids: CASSQPKAGVPQYF.

The chain couples TRBV6-2 or TRBV6-3 to TRBJ2-1; TRBD2 agrees at 11 bases. Germline V lookup: CDR1 MNHEY, CDR2 SVGEGT. Trimming at V came to 2 bases and at J to 4 bases, leaving 4 bases not matched to a gene. The CDR3 extends over 16 amino acids. DNA for the CDR3: TGTGCCAGCAGTTACCCCGGGACTAGCGGTTACAATGAGCAGTTCTTC. Protein: CASSYPGTSGYNEQFF.

This clone has a single count. This chain uses TRBV7-2 with TRBJ2-7, with no clear D. The germline V gene has CDR1 SGHTA and CDR2 FQGNSA. V shed 3 bases and J shed 1 base, with 13 bases lying between them. This CDR3 has 15 amino acids. CDR3 loop: CASSFGPATSYEQYF. In DNA, the CDR3 is TGTGCCAGCAGCTTTGGCCCCGCGACATCCTACGAGCAGTACTTC. The variable domain in full, with the rest retrieved from reference TRBV7-2 and TRBJ2-7, is GAGVSQSPSNKVTEKGKDVELRCDPISGHTALYWYRQSLGQGLEFLIYFQGNSAPDKSGLPSDRFSAERTGGSVSTLTIQRTQQEDSAVYLCASSFGPATSYEQYFGPGTRLTVT.

The CDR3 DNA is TGTGCCAGCAGCTTAACAACAGGGGCAGGGGCCAACGTCCTGACTTTC. Translating gives CASSLTTGAGANVLTF. The V gene is TRBV4-2, the J gene TRBJ2-6; TRBD1 agrees at 7 bases. This CDR3 contains 16 residues. Germline loops: CDR1 LGHNA, CDR2 YNFKEQ. V was clipped by 5 bases and J by 4 bases; unmatched bases: 8.

This clone has a handful of counts. V usage is TRBV15 and J usage is TRBJ2-1, with TRBD2 matching over 10 bases. The germline V gene encodes CDR1 LNHNV and CDR2 YYDKDF (reference sequence). The CDR3 length is 13 residues. V was pared by 0 bases and J by 13 bases, with 3 bases of the junction left unmatched. The CDR3 spells CATSRDLAGGQFF. In nucleotides, the CDR3 is TGTGCCACCAGCAGAGATTTAGCGGGAGGTCAGTTCTTC.

The V call is TRBV18, the J call TRBJ1-4, with D hard to call. CDR3 length: 13 residues. Germline V gene sequence: CDR1 KGHSH, CDR2 LQKENI. Deletions cut 3 bases from V and 2 bases from J, with 4 bases between. The CDR3 is CASSPLTNEKLFF. In nucleotides, the CDR3 is TGTGCCAGCTCACCTCTGACTAATGAAAAACTGTTTTTT.

A few counts support this clone. The V and J genes are TRBV4-1 and TRBJ1-5, with 9 bases matching TRBD1. This CDR3 is 19 amino acids long. The germline V gene encodes CDR1 MGHRA and CDR2 YSYEKL. After removal of 0 bases from V and 5 bases from J, the junction contained 14 bases not matched to a gene. The CDR3 region has the DNA TGCGCCAGCAGCCAAGAAGGGCCGGCACCGGGACAGGGTTATCAGCCCCAGCATTTT. It specifies CASSQEGPAPGQGYQPQHF.

Concerning this clone itself: Mismatch with germline at one junction end may stem from a read error. The chain is built from TRBV7-7 and TRBJ2-5; tentatively, D is TRBD2 (6 bases). Looked up from germline, CDR1 is SSHAT and CDR2 is FNYEAQ (reference sequence). The CDR3 extends over 14 amino acids. The CDR3 protein is CASSMGLFQETQYF. The CDR3 bases are TGTGCTAGCAGCATGGGACTCTTCCAAGAGACCCAGTACTTC.

This chain connects TRBV10-3 to TRBJ1-5, with 9 bases identical to TRBD1. The CDR3 contains 17 residues. The germline V gene encodes CDR1 ENHRY and CDR2 SYGVKD. The ends lost 0 bases at V and 3 bases at J; junction bases unmatched: 6. CDR3 region: CAISESRTGVDNQPQHF. The CDR3 DNA is TGTGCCATCAGTGAGTCTAGGACAGGGGTCGACAATCAGCCCCAGCATTTT.

This clone came up a few times. This rearrangement joins TRBV6-1 to TRBJ1-2; D perhaps matches TRBD1 (6 bases). The germline V and J ends were trimmed by 3 bases and 8 bases, with 10 bases remaining between them. Germline loops: CDR1 MNHNS, CDR2 SASEGT. The CDR3 is 12 amino acids. The CDR3 loop reads CASSDQGRGYTF. Written as DNA, the CDR3 is TGTGCCAGCAGTGATCAGGGGAGAGGCTACACCTTC.